This T cell receptor (beta chain) is drawn from a study of human T cells and chemical hapten exposure. With 2 bases removed from V and 4 bases from J, the gap between germline ends came to 18 bases. CDR3 length: 16 amino acids. Germline V gene lookup returns CDR1 SGHNT and CDR2 YYREEE (reference sequence). As to time point: pre-sensitization, week 0. Treatment given: therapeutic diphenylcyclopropenone sensitization with weekly scalp DPC. TCRdb re-called the RACE reads through MiXCR, storing one row per CDR3 protein. The sample includes roughly 100,000 distinct CDR3 sequences, 10% to 15% of them seen just once.

The sequence came from a woman between 50 and 59 years old with alopecia areata. Some clones in this sample may be carry-over from other donors' samples. The sequencing used whole blood, collected in connection with sensitization to the hapten diphenylcyclopropenone (DPC). The chain uses TRBV5-4 and TRBJ2-5; D is undetermined. CDR3 loop: CASSLRKTSNVETQYF. The CDR3, as DNA: TGTGCCAGCAGCTTAAGAAAGACAAGCAACGTAGAGACCCAGTACTTC.